This passage covers 24 T cell receptor beta chains from one sample sequenced in a study of blood T cell repertoires in COVID-19 (dated by TCRdb to 2020 to 2022). Library construction relied on the immunoSEQ multiplex PCR assay. TCRdb provides this immuneACCESS table in a form limited to in-frame rearrangements. Some clones are lacking; in checked studies, under half of them reflect an unresolved V gene, and why the rest are absent is not known. For this sample the table gives approximately 290,000 clones, of which 70% to 90% were detected only once. Of the sample, 4.3% falls within the top ten clones. Sequenced sample: PBMCs or T cells enriched from blood (not recorded which). The receptors derive from a woman aged 25 to 45 who had recovered from COVID-19.

This chain joins TRBV27 and TRBJ2-3, with TRBD2 as a possible D gene (5 bases). The CDR3 has 15 amino acids. CDR1 is MNHEY and CDR2 is SMNVEV in the germline V gene (reference sequence). V was clipped by 5 bases and J by 0 bases, with 12 bases between them. The CDR3 here is CASSLEGSSTDTQYF. CDR3 nucleotide sequence: TGTGCCAGCAGTCTCGAGGGCTCTAGCACAGATACGCAGTATTTT.

V and J are TRBV7-9 and TRBJ2-3, with D possibly matching TRBD2 (5 bases). There are 13 residues in the CDR3. In germline, CDR1 is SEHNR, CDR2 FQNEAQ (reference sequence). The ends were cut back, 5 bases at V and 5 bases at J, with 11 bases in the middle. The CDR3 region is CASSLGLKDTQYF. DNA of the CDR3: TGTGCCAGCAGCCTCGGACTCAAAGATACGCAGTATTTT.

The chain has TRBV14 and TRBJ2-1; tentative D call: TRBD2 (5 bases). There are 15 residues in the CDR3. CDR1 is SGHDN, CDR2 FVKESK, per germline. Trimming removed 5 bases from V and 7 bases from J, with 18 bases in between. The CDR3, as DNA: TGTGCCAGCAGCAACTGGGGTAGCGAAACGAATGAGCAGTTCTTC. This encodes CASSNWGSETNEQFF.

The rearrangement links TRBV6-4 to TRBJ1-1; possible D gene TRBD1, 5 bases. This CDR3 has 13 amino acids. Germline V lookup: CDR1 MRHNA, CDR2 SNTAGT. V was clipped by 4 bases and J by 7 bases, with 13 bases between them. CDR3 DNA: TGTGCCAGCAGTGGGGCTGGGGGGAGTGAAGCTTTCTTT. Residues: CASSGAGGSEAFF.

The CDR3 DNA reads as TGTGCCAGCTCACACCAGGGGTCTCGCCCCAATGAAAAACTGTTTTTT. Protein: CASSHQGSRPNEKLFF. The chain combines TRBV18 with TRBJ1-4, with D maybe TRBD1 (6 bases). CDR1 and CDR2 from the germline V gene are KGHSH and LQKENI. V lost 4 bases and J lost 5, with 17 bases in between. The CDR3 contains 16 residues.

The CDR3 DNA reads TGTGCCAGCTCACCACGGGCGGGGGAGAACACTGAAGCTTTCTTT. It translates to CASSPRAGENTEAFF. The V call is TRBV18, the J call TRBJ1-1; possible D gene TRBD1, 5 bases. CDR1 and CDR2 from the germline V gene are KGHSH and LQKENI. CDR3 length: 15 residues. Trimming left V 1 base short and J 1 base short, with 10 bases between.

The chain couples TRBV28 to TRBJ1-2, with a weak D call TRBD1 (5 bases). Trimming cost V 5 bases and J 4 bases, with 14 bases left between them. The CDR3 runs to 14 residues. Germline V CDR1 and CDR2: MDHEN, SYDVKM. In DNA, the CDR3 is TGTGCCAGCAGTGCGCCGGGACTCAGCTATGGCTACACCTTC. Its protein is CASSAPGLSYGYTF.

The V and J genes are TRBV4-1 and TRBJ2-3, with 13 bases matching TRBD2. The CDR3 loop spans 16 amino acids. Losses at the gene ends were 2 bases for V and 5 bases for J; bases not matched to a gene: 4. Germline V lookup: CDR1 MGHRA, CDR2 YSYEKL. As DNA, the CDR3 is TGCGCCAGCAGCCAATTGCGACTAGCGGGAGGAGATACGCAGTATTTT. This translates into CASSQLRLAGGDTQYF.

The chain has TRBV19 and TRBJ2-5; 9 bases are a match to TRBD1. This CDR3 spans 16 amino acids. The V segment lost 6 bases and the J segment 4 bases; nucleotides outside the gene matches: 12. From germline, CDR1 is LNHDA and CDR2 SQIVND (reference sequence). The CDR3 nucleotides are TGTGCCAGTAGAATACCCTACGGACAGGGGAGAGAGACCCAGTACTTC. Its protein product is CASRIPYGQGRETQYF.

The chain uses TRBV2 and TRBJ1-5; no firm D call. The CDR3 covers 13 residues. V lost 4 bases to trimming and J lost 6 bases, with 10 bases between them. The germline V gene has CDR1 SNHLY and CDR2 FYNNEI. The CDR3 is CASSARFGQPQHF. DNA of the CDR3: TGTGCCAGCAGTGCCAGGTTTGGTCAGCCCCAGCATTTT.

The rearrangement links TRBV20-1 to TRBJ2-7, with 8 bases aligning to TRBD2. Germline CDR1 reads DFQATT; CDR2 reads SNEGSKA (reference sequence). The CDR3 length is 14 residues. V shed 3 bases, J shed 2 bases, and the junction held 6 bases outside the gene matches. The CDR3 region is CSASTGGRAYEQYF. In DNA, the CDR3 is TGCAGTGCTAGTACGGGGGGGCGGGCCTACGAGCAGTACTTC.

This chain uses TRBV13 with TRBJ2-1; 12 bases fit TRBD2. The junction had 9 bases not matched to a gene; V was cut back by 3 bases and J by 9 bases. The germline V gene encodes CDR1 PRHDT and CDR2 FYEKMQ (reference sequence). This CDR3 contains 16 residues. The CDR3: CASSLASGGVGREQFF. For the CDR3, the DNA is TGTGCCAGCAGCTTGGCTAGCGGGGGGGTCGGGCGTGAGCAGTTCTTC.

The chain carries TRBV6-5 and TRBJ2-1; unclear D gene. The CDR3 covers 15 residues. V was trimmed by 0 bases and J by 5 bases, leaving 11 bases between them. Germline V gives CDR1 MNHEY, CDR2 SVGAGI. CDR3 residues: CASSYSLNTNNEQFF. CDR3 nucleotide sequence: TGTGCCAGCAGTTACTCGCTTAACACCAACAATGAGCAGTTCTTC.

The rearrangement joins TRBV29-1 to TRBJ1-2, with D unresolved. Trimming stripped 4 bases from V and 5 bases from J, with 8 bases between. Germline assignment: CDR1 SQVTM and CDR2 ANQGSEA. The CDR3 is 11 amino acids. DNA for the CDR3: TGCAGCGTTGGGGCAGCTTATGGCTACACCTTC. Protein: CSVGAAYGYTF.

V usage is TRBV9 and J usage is TRBJ1-2, with D unresolved. Trimming removed 5 bases at V and 10 bases at J, with 12 bases between. CDR1 and CDR2 from the germline V gene are SGDLS and YYNGEE. The CDR3 has 11 residues. The CDR3 nucleotides read TGTGCCAGCAGTGGGGAGGGCATCTACACCTTC. Translation gives CASSGEGIYTF.

This clone was observed a handful of times. This rearrangement joins TRBV19 to TRBJ1-5; 8 nucleotides align to TRBD1. Trimming removed 4 bases from V and 1 base from J; junction bases left unmatched: 3. The CDR3 has 15 amino acids. Germline V gene lookup returns CDR1 LNHDA and CDR2 SQIVND (reference sequence). The CDR3: CASSTQGGSNQPQHF. The CDR3 nucleotides are TGTGCCAGTAGTACACAGGGGGGAAGCAATCAGCCCCAGCATTTT.

V usage is TRBV14 and J usage is TRBJ1-2, with a weak D call TRBD1 (6 bases). The CDR3 loop spans 17 amino acids. Germline assignment: CDR1 SGHDN and CDR2 FVKESK. V gave up 4 bases and J gave up 3 bases, with 21 bases separating them. The CDR3, as DNA: TGTGCCAGCAGCCTGCTCGGGACACCCTTGGGTGACTATGGCTACACCTTC. Protein: CASSLLGTPLGDYGYTF.

V is TRBV5-1 and J is TRBJ1-2; TRBD1 matches at 10 bases. The CDR3 has 14 residues. With V trimmed by 4 bases and J by 10 bases, 10 bases remained unmatched. CDR1 is SGHRS and CDR2 is YFSETQ in the germline V gene. The CDR3 loop reads CASSPGTGVASYTF. In DNA form, the CDR3 reads TGCGCCAGCAGCCCCGGGACAGGGGTGGCTTCCTACACCTTC.

The sample holds one count of this clone. The chain combines TRBV7-9 with TRBJ1-2, with 7 bases fitting TRBD1. Germline values: CDR1 SEHNR, CDR2 FQNEAQ (reference sequence). V was clipped by 5 bases and J by 8 bases; unmatched bases: 23. The CDR3 consists of 18 residues. The CDR3 loop is CASSPVRLTGDPRFGYTF. Here the CDR3 DNA reads TGTGCCAGCAGCCCGGTACGACTTACAGGGGACCCGCGGTTCGGCTACACCTTC.

The chain uses TRBV6-6 and TRBJ1-1; D is possibly TRBD1 (5 bases). V lost 7 bases and J 3 bases, leaving 18 bases between the germline ends. The germline V gene has CDR1 MNHNY and CDR2 SVGAGI (reference sequence). This CDR3 has 15 residues. The CDR3 spells CASNPRGQWDTEAFF. The CDR3 region has the DNA TGTGCCAGCAACCCTAGGGGCCAGTGGGACACTGAAGCTTTCTTT.

V and J are TRBV19 and TRBJ1-5, with 7 bases that match TRBD1. CDR1 and CDR2 (germline): LNHDA, SQIVND (reference sequence). With V trimmed by 4 bases and J by 2 bases, 11 bases remained unmatched. CDR3 length: 17 amino acids. The CDR3 sequence is CASSTVQGRAGNQPQHF. The CDR3 nucleotides are TGTGCCAGTAGTACAGTACAGGGGCGGGCTGGCAATCAGCCCCAGCATTTT. Full variable domain (remainder filled in from reference TRBV19 and TRBJ1-5): DGGITQSPKYLFRKEGQNVTLSCEQNLNHDAMYWYRQDPGQGLRLIYYSQIVNDFQKGDIAEGYSVSREKKESFPLTVTSAQKNPTAFYLCASSTVQGRAGNQPQHFGDGTRLSIL.

V usage is TRBV29-1 and J usage is TRBJ1-1; D gene uncertain. Between the trimmed V and J ends, which lost 3 bases and 0 bases, there was a span of 8 bases. In germline, CDR1 is SQVTM, CDR2 ANQGSEA. The CDR3 loop spans 13 amino acids. The DNA for the CDR3 is TGCAGCGTTGAGCCAGGCTTGAACACTGAAGCTTTCTTT. This translates into CSVEPGLNTEAFF.

The V gene is TRBV19, the J gene TRBJ1-5, with D tentatively TRBD1 (5 bases). CDR1 and CDR2 from the germline V gene are LNHDA and SQIVND (reference sequence). This CDR3 comprises 18 residues. The ends were cut back, 1 base at V and 0 bases at J, with 16 bases in the middle. The CDR3 reads CASSIVGTGAYSNQPQHF. The CDR3 coding sequence is TGTGCCAGTAGTATAGTGGGTACAGGAGCTTATAGCAATCAGCCCCAGCATTTT.

This chain connects TRBV11-1 to TRBJ2-5; the match to TRBD1 covers 9 bases. This CDR3 has 16 residues. Trimming took 2 bases from V and 5 from J; bases not matched to a gene: 9. In germline, CDR1 is SGHAT, CDR2 FQDESV (reference sequence). DNA of the CDR3: TGTGCCAGCAGCTTATTCGGACAGGGGCGGAGGGAGACCCAGTACTTC. Translated: CASSLFGQGRRETQYF.